This entry describes one T cell receptor beta chain. Recruitment covered roughly 24 US areas and drew participants whose ages spanned roughly 18 to 100 years. Donors in Cohort 3 counted as recovered after two negative PCRs, clearance, or symptom resolution. Using immunoSEQ multiplex PCR, the repertoire was profiled, and TCRdb retains in-frame clones only, with some absent. The sample lists 200,000 to 250,000 clones; 70% to 90% were seen once. These data are taken from a study of blood T cell repertoires in COVID-19. Sequenced: PBMCs or T cells enriched from blood (not recorded which). The clonotype originates from a man younger than 40 who had recovered from COVID-19.

CDR3 sequence: CASSPRRGAEAFF. CDR3 DNA sequence: TGTGCCAGCAGTCCCCGAAGGGGCGCTGAAGCTTTCTTT. The chain uses TRBV6-5 and TRBJ1-1; D possibly corresponds to TRBD1 (5 bases). Trimming pared 5 bases from V and 6 bases from J, leaving 13 bases between. The CDR3 sequence is 13 residues long. Germline V gene data show CDR1 as MNHEY and CDR2 as SVGAGI.